This TCR beta chain was profiled in a study of long-term antiretroviral therapy in people with HIV (dated 2022 in TCRdb). Regarding the research as a whole: The earliest samples were collected roughly a decade before the 2015 WHO recommendation for immediate ART, at a time when ART was usually postponed until CD4 counts fell. This retrospective serial study examined whether starting ART and sustained HIV suppression were associated with changes in the composition and diversity of the TRB repertoire in peripheral blood. A total of roughly 200 cryopreserved PBMC samples came from around 30 adults with confirmed HIV infection and were collected serially over a mean of roughly six years (range 1-12). About two fifths of the roughly 30 participants with HIV were female. Test extractions of a monoclonal T-cell line alongside about 35 polyclonal samples showed no cross-contamination during QIAcube processing.

What the authors observed across the whole study: Compared with controls, HIV repertoires had narrower CDR3 length ranges, and the network structure pointed to an antigen-experienced repertoire that shifted only slightly toward naive after ART. The samples span the years 2004 to 2017, and the ART regimens used may be less effective than current regimens. Inferences about post-ART repertoire changes were limited because no data were available on ART adherence, viral resistance or therapy changes. The repertoire was dominated across all time points by expanded TRB clones identified before ART initiation, although this dominance was seen to fluctuate and to decrease in many PLHIV after ART. Because pre-ART samples had limited cell numbers, profiling was done on unsorted PBMC rather than on sorted CD4+ and CD8+ T cells. Since PBMC availability was limited, sequencing covered only the TCR beta chain, with no alpha chain pairing. A significant increase in TRB diversity was found to be associated with ART initiation, although TRB diversity was observed to remain significantly below that of transplant donor controls even after long-term ART.

The CDR3 numbers 17 residues from cysteine through phenylalanine. The entry retains the CDR3 DNA only, 51 bases that are in frame from base 1. Ends trimmed: V by 7 bases, J by 5 bases; bases unmatched to a gene: 14. CDR1 and CDR2 were assigned from the germline V gene as SQVTM and ANQGSEA. To be included, a participant needed at least one PBMC sample from before ART initiation plus at least two post-ART samples. Treatment was received in the United States of America by all participants with HIV. Before DNA extraction, cryopreserved samples containing roughly 1-10 million PBMC were thawed and washed. At the time of the earliest PBMC sample for each participant with HIV, ages ranged from about 23 to 60 years. PBMC samples from each participant spanned 1-4 timepoints before ART initiation and 2-8 timepoints after ART initiation, with a median of 7 samples. For every participant, serial HIV viral load, CD4+ T-cell count, ART history and demographic data were obtained. Genomic DNA was extracted from unsorted PBMC with a Qiagen kit on a QIAcube, with processing performed in batches of 12 samples.

The immunoSEQ hsTCRB v3.0 assay was used at survey level resolution for TRB variable region sequencing. The targeted TRB sequencing depth was roughly 35,000-50,000 T-cell genomes per sample. TRB libraries were pooled and sequenced on an Illumina MiSeq using a v3 150-cycle kit. In the source study's methods: Repertoire analysis was run in R within a reproducible Nextflow workflow that covered QC, data transformation and analysis. LymphoSeq2, an R package for AIRR-Seq data exploration, was used to implement custom analyses. A handful of samples that produced fewer than 5000 total TRB sequences were removed, so 200 or so HIV repertoires were analyzed. Among the roughly 200 retained HIV repertoires, 59 were collected before ART initiation and roughly 130 after ART initiation. Repertoires were downsampled to 5000 TRB nucleotide sequences, with summary statistics averaged over 100 downsampling iterations. TRB sequences were retained for analysis only if CDR3 regions of at least seven amino acids were present. Diversity was assessed using a clonality score derived from Shannon entropy and using the Gini coefficient. Repertoire networks linked the top 5000 CDR3 amino acid sequences whenever two sequences differed by an edit distance of one. For TRB CDR3 amino acid sequences, antigen specificity groups and MHC restriction were predicted with GLIPH2. Known CMV, EBV, HIV or tissue antigen associations were flagged by matching CDR3 amino acid sequences against VDJdb and McPAS-TCR. Pre-ART, post-ART and control groups were compared with Wilcoxon signed-rank tests and Holm-Bonferroni correction. TCRdb provides this immuneACCESS table in a form limited to in-frame rearrangements. Some clones are lacking; in checked studies, under half of them reflect an unresolved V gene, and why the rest are absent is not known. The DNA gave D and trimming, while V, J and clone size come from that table. For this sample there are around 34,000 clones; approximately 75% appear just once. The ten biggest clones cover around 3.5% of the sample.

Concerning this clone itself: Its recognized antigen is unknown. Per-base qualities were not stored, and no clone one base away is much larger.

This receptor chain uses TRBV29-1 and TRBJ2-2, with TRBD2 identical over 12 junction bases. This TCR came from a man over 45 with HIV. The sample consisted of unsorted PBMCs, taken 3 years after starting antiretroviral therapy. The CDR3 amino acid sequence is: CSGSGASGGAGTGELFF. At the DNA level, the sequence is TGCAGCGGATCGGGGGCTAGCGGGGGGGCCGGGACCGGGGAGCTGTTTTTT.